The sequence of this T cell receptor beta chain was determined in a study of cytomegalovirus exposure and HLA in healthy donors. The study's findings and limits: CMV serostatus alone was available as immune exposure information. A later analysis linked a missense variant in DCLRE1C to the trimming of TCR beta V and J genes. A few V segments could not be told apart, such as TRBV6-2 and TRBV6-3, and were left out.

V shed 6 bases and J 3 bases; nucleotides not matched to a gene: 7. The CDR3 totals 16 residues. Germline CDR1 is SNHLY and CDR2 is FYNNEI. With 60 Vbeta and 13 Jbeta primers, the PCR was carried out. Clones were read by immunoSEQ multiplex PCR, and TCRdb kept only the in-frame ones, dropping some. Among around 170,000 clones listed, about 82% were seen once. Comment on this clone: Antigen: not known.

The genes are TRBV2 and TRBJ1-4; 10 bases are shared with TRBD1. The sequence was obtained from a woman aged 25 to 39 in good health and CMV-seronegative. The source material was PBMCs. CDR3 loop: CASRPGQGWSNEKLFF. DNA of the CDR3: TGTGCCAGCAGACCGGGACAGGGGTGGTCTAATGAAAAACTGTTTTTT.